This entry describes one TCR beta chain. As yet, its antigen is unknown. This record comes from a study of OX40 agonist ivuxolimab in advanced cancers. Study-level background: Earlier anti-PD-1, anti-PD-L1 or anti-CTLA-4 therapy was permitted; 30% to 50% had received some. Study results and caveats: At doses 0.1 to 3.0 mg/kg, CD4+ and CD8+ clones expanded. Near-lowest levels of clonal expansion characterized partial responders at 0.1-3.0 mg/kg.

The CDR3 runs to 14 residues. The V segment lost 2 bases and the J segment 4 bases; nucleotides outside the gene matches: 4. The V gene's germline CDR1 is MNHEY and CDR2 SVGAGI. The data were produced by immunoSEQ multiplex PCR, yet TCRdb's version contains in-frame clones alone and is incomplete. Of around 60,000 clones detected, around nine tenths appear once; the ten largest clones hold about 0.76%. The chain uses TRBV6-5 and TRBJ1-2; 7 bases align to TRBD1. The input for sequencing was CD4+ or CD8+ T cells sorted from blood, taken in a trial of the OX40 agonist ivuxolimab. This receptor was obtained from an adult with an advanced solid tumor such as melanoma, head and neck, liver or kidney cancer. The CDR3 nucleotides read TGTGCCAGCAGTTACAGGGGGCGCGCCTATGGCTACACCTTC. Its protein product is CASSYRGRAYGYTF.